This TCR beta chain was identified in a study of beta chain features in type 1 diabetes. Study results and limitations: All four CD4+ subsets of Type 1 diabetes patients contained TCRB CDR3s that were moderately but significantly shorter.

This clone has a handful of counts. Its target is not known. Germline CDR1 and CDR2: LGHNA and YNFKEQ. Trimming removed 5 bases at V and 9 bases at J, with 17 bases between. CDR3 length: 14 amino acids. TCRB transcripts that were expressed got sequenced, as all of the isolated RNA had been reverse transcribed. Libraries were prepared by immunoSEQ multiplex PCR; TCRdb keeps only in-frame clonotypes and omits some of them. The sample includes a few hundred thousand clones, roughly a tenth of them seen just once. The source of this sequence is a man younger than 45 with type 1 diabetes. Sequenced sample: central memory CD4+ T cells from blood. V gene TRBV4-2 combines with J gene TRBJ1-5, with TRBD1 as a possible D gene (6 bases). CDR3 residues: CASSLGGGNGPQHF. The DNA of the CDR3 is TGTGCCAGCAGCTTGGGGGGGGGCAATGGGCCCCAGCATTTT.